This section outlines one TCR beta chain sequence together with its context. The data were produced by immunoSEQ multiplex PCR, yet TCRdb's version contains in-frame clones alone and is incomplete. The profile shows 120,000 or so clones, 70% to 90% of them singletons. The data belong to a study of blood T cell repertoires in COVID-19. With 6 bases clipped from V and 1 base from J, the junction kept 16 bases outside the gene matches. Germline values: CDR1 SGHRS, CDR2 YFSETQ. The CDR3 totals 19 residues. The chain employs TRBV5-1 and TRBJ2-1, with 10 bases identical to TRBD1. Material for sequencing was peripheral blood. This TCR came from a man aged 50 to 60 with acute or convalescent COVID-19. This chain's CDR3 is CASMFRDRGFLRSYNEQFF. The CDR3 DNA sequence: TGCGCCAGCATGTTTAGGGACAGGGGTTTTCTACGTTCCTACAATGAGCAGTTCTTC.